The source of this TCR beta chain is a study of blood T cells in healthy people across ages. General observations from the study: Donors of long life had a larger count of naive CD4+ cells and greater diversity than aged donors. Possibly, changes in expanded clonotypes were confounded because donor CMV status was unknown. With naive T cell percentage, TCR beta diversity showed a strong correlation.

The CDR3 has 14 amino acids. Per the germline V gene, CDR1 is MNHEY and CDR2 is SMNVEV (reference sequence). V was pared by 8 bases and J by 3 bases, with 9 bases of the junction left unmatched. Using a J-beta primer mix together with a sample-barcoded 5' primer, a second PCR was run for about 6 to 12 cycles. Each cDNA molecule was tagged by a template-switch adaptor with 12 random nucleotides. TCRdb analysed the 5' RACE reads with MiXCR anew, one entry per CDR3 protein. The table lists 1.5 million to 1.8 million distinct CDR3 sequences, approximately 42% of them singletons. This clonotype was picked up a small number of times. Antigen unknown.

The chain combines TRBV27 with TRBJ2-7; 8 nucleotides match TRBD1. This clonotype was obtained from a woman younger than 30 in good health. The sequencing input was blood. This chain's CDR3 is CASADRGRRYEQYF. The CDR3 bases are TGTGCCAGCGCCGACAGGGGACGCCGCTACGAGCAGTACTTC.